This T cell receptor beta chain was profiled in a study of Ad26.COV2.S vaccination and SARS-CoV-2 variants. Produced via immunoSEQ multiplex PCR; TCRdb's table is partial and in-frame only. The table lists approximately 500,000 clones, around 88% of them singletons. This CDR3 comprises 14 residues. CDR1 SEHNR and CDR2 FQNEAQ come from the germline V gene (reference sequence). Trimming cost V 5 bases and J 2 bases; bases outside gene matches: 5. Stated treatment: around 19 received Ad26.COV2.S at low or high dose, single or two shots; about 5 received placebo; per-sample allocation not given. Sampling took place 63 days after the first vaccine or placebo injection.

Material: peripheral blood, obtained in a trial of Ad26.COV2.S vaccine versus placebo. The rearrangement uses TRBV7-9 and TRBJ1-2; 7 bases fit TRBD1. The receptor comes from a person between 18 and 59 years old who received the Ad26.COV2.S COVID-19 vaccine or a placebo. CDR3 loop: CASSPPGQNYGYTF. As DNA, the CDR3 is TGTGCCAGCAGCCCACCGGGACAGAACTATGGCTACACCTTC.